The clone carrying this T cell receptor (beta chain) has a handful of counts. Antigen: not known. Germline CDR1 SQVTM, CDR2 ANQGSEA. The CDR3 totals 12 residues. Trimming removed 4 bases from V and 1 base from J, with 7 bases in between. This sample is drawn from a study of beta chain features in type 1 diabetes. Broader study findings: Type 1 diabetes patients had VDJ junctions that carried fewer insertions and more deletions. Type 1 diabetes patients had moderately but significantly shorter TCRB CDR3s in all four CD4+ subsets. A closer apparent resemblance between naive, central memory and Treg TCRB repertoires was seen in patients than in healthy donors.

Expressed TCRB transcripts were sequenced, since all the RNA that had been isolated was reverse transcribed. Naive, central memory and regulatory T cell samples averaged roughly 3.8 million reads. Sequenced by immunoSEQ multiplex PCR; TCRdb stores in-frame clones only, minus some. The sample has around 70,000 clones, nearly 50% seen once; the top ten hold 0.7%. Sequencing used central memory CD4+ T cells from blood. This chain joins TRBV29-1 and TRBJ2-5, with D tentatively TRBD2 (6 bases). This clonotype was obtained from a man aged 25 to 40 with type 1 diabetes. The chain's CDR3 is CSVGSGQETQYF. In DNA form, the CDR3 reads TGCAGCGTTGGTAGCGGCCAAGAGACCCAGTACTTC.